This TCR beta chain is from a study of blood T cell repertoires in COVID-19. Across the study: Cohort 3 donors were reported recovered after two negative PCRs, clearance, or symptom resolution. PBMCs, B-cell-depleted T cells, or T cells were the source of the cDNA or gDNA that made up the material. The United States, Italy and Spain supplied acute and convalescent COVID-19 samples.

Germline V lookup: CDR1 SGHNT, CDR2 YYREEE (reference sequence). The CDR3 runs 17 residues. The V gene end was trimmed by 4 bases and the J gene end by 2 bases; junction bases not matched to a gene: 12. Using immunoSEQ multiplex PCR, the repertoire was profiled, and TCRdb retains in-frame clones only, with some absent. The sample lists about 230,000 clones, 80% to 90% occurring once. The source is a woman in her fifties or sixties in a cohort exposed to, infected with or recovered from COVID-19 (not recorded which). V and J are TRBV5-4 and TRBJ2-7; the match to TRBD2 covers 10 bases. Sequencing used PBMCs or T cells enriched from blood (not recorded which). CDR3 sequence reads: CASSPSTASGGPYEQYF. CDR3 in DNA: TGTGCCAGCAGCCCATCTACGGCTAGCGGGGGACCCTACGAGCAGTACTTC.